This TCR beta chain was obtained from a study of shared clonotypes between healthy human individuals. V was cut by 2 bases and J by 2 bases, with 8 bases left in between. CDR3 length equals 13 residues. Germline V gene sequence: CDR1 SGHNT, CDR2 YYREEE (reference sequence). Repertoires were generated with immunoSEQ multiplex PCR, while TCRdb's copy carries only in-frame clones and drops some. The table has over a million clones, roughly 97% seen once. A CD45RA-negative memory subset and a CD45RA+ naive subset were separated from the CD4+ cells. The V call is TRBV5-4, the J call TRBJ2-7; tentative D call: TRBD1 (5 bases). Sequencing was done on a sample of naive CD4+ T cells sorted from blood. Sample subset: CD45RA+ positively selected. The sequence derives from a man aged 30 to 39 in good health. For the CDR3, the DNA is TGTGCCAGCAGCTTTACAGGAACCTACGAGCAGTACTTC. Translation: CASSFTGTYEQYF.